The clone carrying this TCR beta chain was recorded a few times. The target antigen is unknown. This entry is derived from a study of T cell repertoires in cytomegalovirus infection. General study points: CMV-specific HLA-C-restricted TCR beta clonotypes dominated the ex vivo response.

Germline CDR1 and CDR2: ENHRY and SYGVKD. This CDR3 contains 12 residues. V was pared by 2 bases and J by 1 base, with 3 bases between. TCRdb reprocessed the reads with MiXCR, giving one entry per CDR3 protein. This repertoire shows under 350,000 distinct CDR3 sequences, 9.5% found once; its top ten account for around 4%. Sequenced material: PBMCs. The rearrangement links TRBV10-3 to TRBJ2-7; D gene unclear. This TCR was recovered from a human donor in good health (CMV status not recorded). Some clones in this sample may be carry-over from other donors' samples. CDR3 in amino acids: CAISERSYEQYF. The CDR3 DNA sequence: TGTGCCATCAGTGAGAGGTCCTACGAGCAGTACTTC.